A selection of T cell receptor beta chains follows, all from one sample in a study of blood T cell repertoires in COVID-19. The repertoire was sequenced with immunoSEQ multiplex PCR; TCRdb's copy has only in-frame clones and lacks some. The data hold just over 350,000 clones, with roughly 87% observed a single time. The sequencing input was PBMCs or T cells enriched from blood (not recorded which). These receptors came from a woman aged 25 to 45 who had recovered from COVID-19. Both conserved end residues are part of each CDR3. Each record gives: V gene, clone size, D gene, J gene, CDR3 DNA, CDR3 protein. The D gene is left open where the match is weak. Clone size, where shown, is once, few, many, or a class for clones that have expanded.

v_call: TRBV7-6
clone_size: NA
d_call: NA
j_call: TRBJ1-5
cdr3_nt: TGTGCCAGCAGCTTAGGTCCAGGGCTAAACCAGCCCCAGCATTTT
cdr3_aa: CASSLGPGLNQPQHF

v_call: TRBV25-1
clone_size: NA
d_call: NA
j_call: TRBJ2-3
cdr3_nt: TGTGCCAGCAGTCCACTCCGGGACTGGGGCACAGATACGCAGTATTTT
cdr3_aa: CASSPLRDWGTDTQYF

v_call: TRBV9
clone_size: NA
d_call: NA
j_call: TRBJ2-5
cdr3_nt: TGTGCCAGCAGCCCCGGGACAACGGCCAGAGAGACCCAGTACTTC
cdr3_aa: CASSPGTTARETQYF

v_call: TRBV6-5
clone_size: NA
d_call: NA
j_call: TRBJ2-2
cdr3_nt: TGTGCCAGCAGATCAACCCGAGCGTACACCGGGGAGCTGTTTTTT
cdr3_aa: CASRSTRAYTGELFF

v_call: TRBV27
clone_size: NA
d_call: NA
j_call: TRBJ2-2
cdr3_nt: TGTGCCAGCATGGGGGGTTGGACCGGGGAGCTGTTTTTT
cdr3_aa: CASMGGWTGELFF

v_call: TRBV19
clone_size: NA
d_call: NA
j_call: TRBJ1-1
cdr3_nt: TGTGCCAGTAGTATCGAGGGAAGGACTGAAGCTTTCTTT
cdr3_aa: CASSIEGRTEAFF

v_call: TRBV5-6
clone_size: NA
d_call: NA
j_call: TRBJ2-7
cdr3_nt: TGTGCCAGCAGCCGGGATTTTTACGAGCAGTACTTC
cdr3_aa: CASSRDFYEQYF

v_call: TRBV12-1
clone_size: NA
d_call: NA
j_call: TRBJ1-1
cdr3_nt: TGTGCCAGCAGCCCCTCTACTGAAGCTTTCTTT
cdr3_aa: CASSPSTEAFF

v_call: TRBV11-2
clone_size: NA
d_call: TRBD2
j_call: TRBJ2-1
cdr3_nt: TGTGCCAGCAGTTCCACGACTAGCGGGGTTAGGTCCTACAATGAGCAGTTCTTC
cdr3_aa: CASSSTTSGVRSYNEQFF

v_call: TRBV27
clone_size: NA
d_call: TRBD2
j_call: TRBJ2-3
cdr3_nt: TGTGCCAGCAGCCGGGAAGGGACTAGCAGAGATACGCAGTATTTT
cdr3_aa: CASSREGTSRDTQYF

v_call: TRBV7-9
clone_size: NA
d_call: NA
j_call: TRBJ1-4
cdr3_nt: TGTGCCAGCAGCCCTCCCAACAGGGCTACTAATGAAAAACTGTTTTTT
cdr3_aa: CASSPPNRATNEKLFF

v_call: TRBV6-5
clone_size: NA
d_call: TRBD1
j_call: TRBJ1-5
cdr3_nt: TGTGCCAGCAGTTACGGACCCGGGACAGGCACTTGGCCCCAGCATTTT
cdr3_aa: CASSYGPGTGTWPQHF

v_call: TRBV5-1
clone_size: NA
d_call: TRBD2
j_call: TRBJ2-2
cdr3_nt: TGCGCCAGCAGCTTGGGCTCGGGAGGGAAATCCACAGTCGGGGAGCTGTTTTTT
cdr3_aa: CASSLGSGGKSTVGELFF

v_call: TRBV24-1
clone_size: NA
d_call: NA
j_call: TRBJ2-2
cdr3_nt: TGTGCCACCAGTGGTGCGGGACCTACCGAGGAGCTGTTTTTT
cdr3_aa: CATSGAGPTEELFF

v_call: TRBV2
clone_size: NA
d_call: NA
j_call: TRBJ1-4
cdr3_nt: TGTGCCAGCGGCGGGGAGCCTAATGAAAAACTGTTTTTT
cdr3_aa: CASGGEPNEKLFF

v_call: TRBV3-1/TRBV3-2
clone_size: NA
d_call: NA
j_call: TRBJ2-1
cdr3_nt: TGTGCCAGCAGCCAAGATCGTCTAGTTGGTTTTGAGCAGTTCTTC
cdr3_aa: CASSQDRLVGFEQFF

v_call: TRBV5-6
clone_size: NA
d_call: NA
j_call: TRBJ1-1
cdr3_nt: TGTGCCAGCAGCCAGGTTGGGAACACTGAAGCTTTCTTT
cdr3_aa: CASSQVGNTEAFF

v_call: TRBV6-5
clone_size: NA
d_call: TRBD1
j_call: TRBJ1-3
cdr3_nt: TGTGCCAGCAGTTACTCTTCAGGGACAGCCGGAAACACCATATATTTT
cdr3_aa: CASSYSSGTAGNTIYF

v_call: TRBV28
clone_size: NA
d_call: NA
j_call: TRBJ1-1
cdr3_nt: TGTGCCAGCATGAGGGAGGGCACTGAAGCTTTCTTT
cdr3_aa: CASMREGTEAFF

v_call: TRBV10-3
clone_size: NA
d_call: TRBD1
j_call: TRBJ1-4
cdr3_nt: TGTGCCATCAGAGATGGGACAGATGAAAAACTGTTTTTT
cdr3_aa: CAIRDGTDEKLFF

v_call: TRBV28
clone_size: NA
d_call: NA
j_call: TRBJ1-4
cdr3_nt: TGTGCCAGCAGTTTGGGCGGGGCAACTAATGAAAAACTGTTTTTT
cdr3_aa: CASSLGGATNEKLFF

v_call: TRBV6-5
clone_size: NA
d_call: TRBD2
j_call: TRBJ2-1
cdr3_nt: TGTGCCAGCAGTTCTTCTCTAGCGGGAGGAGACAATGAGCAGTTCTTC
cdr3_aa: CASSSSLAGGDNEQFF

v_call: TRBV24-1
clone_size: few
d_call: NA
j_call: TRBJ1-4
cdr3_nt: TGTGCCACGAGGGCTTCCGGGAATGAAAAACTGTTTTTT
cdr3_aa: CATRASGNEKLFF

v_call: TRBV28
clone_size: NA
d_call: TRBD2
j_call: TRBJ2-7
cdr3_nt: TGTGCCAGCAGTCAGCCTAGCGGGAGAGTCGAGCAGTACTTC
cdr3_aa: CASSQPSGRVEQYF

v_call: TRBV4-1
clone_size: NA
d_call: TRBD1
j_call: TRBJ2-7
cdr3_nt: TGCGCCAGCAGCCAAGATCTATTGGGCTTTGGACAGGGGGTCTACGAGCAGTACTTC
cdr3_aa: CASSQDLLGFGQGVYEQYF

v_call: TRBV11-3
clone_size: NA
d_call: TRBD2
j_call: TRBJ2-1
cdr3_nt: TGTGCCAGCAGTCACGGACTAGCGGGAGGCAATGAGCAGTTCTTC
cdr3_aa: CASSHGLAGGNEQFF

v_call: TRBV19
clone_size: NA
d_call: NA
j_call: TRBJ2-1
cdr3_nt: TGTGCCAGTAGCCGACGGGGCGCAGGGGCCAATGAGCAGTTCTTC
cdr3_aa: CASSRRGAGANEQFF

v_call: TRBV3-1/TRBV3-2
clone_size: NA
d_call: TRBD2
j_call: TRBJ2-7
cdr3_nt: TGTGCCAGCAGCCAAGTGCGGGGGTACGAGCAGTACTTC
cdr3_aa: CASSQVRGYEQYF

v_call: TRBV20-1
clone_size: NA
d_call: NA
j_call: TRBJ2-7
cdr3_nt: TGCAGTGCTAGTGAGCCGGGTCGGACAGTATTTGAGTACTTC
cdr3_aa: CSASEPGRTVFEYF

v_call: TRBV27
clone_size: once
d_call: NA
j_call: TRBJ2-1
cdr3_nt: TGTGCCAGCAGTAGCATATCCGGGAGATACAATGAGCAGTTCTTC
cdr3_aa: CASSSISGRYNEQFF

v_call: TRBV7-8
clone_size: NA
d_call: TRBD2
j_call: TRBJ2-7
cdr3_nt: TGTGCCAGCAGCTCGATCCGTGATAGCGGGAGGTACGAGCAGTACTTC
cdr3_aa: CASSSIRDSGRYEQYF

v_call: TRBV5-1
clone_size: NA
d_call: TRBD1
j_call: TRBJ1-3
cdr3_nt: TGCGCCAGCAGCTCAGGGACAGCCTCTGGAAACACCATATATTTT
cdr3_aa: CASSSGTASGNTIYF

v_call: TRBV5-5
clone_size: NA
d_call: TRBD1
j_call: TRBJ2-5
cdr3_nt: TGTGCCAGCAGTTACCGGGACAGCCCCCAAGAGACCCAGTACTTC
cdr3_aa: CASSYRDSPQETQYF

v_call: TRBV9
clone_size: NA
d_call: TRBD1
j_call: TRBJ1-3
cdr3_nt: TGTGCCAGCAGCGCCGGGACAGGGGCAGGAAACACCATATATTTT
cdr3_aa: CASSAGTGAGNTIYF

v_call: TRBV15
clone_size: NA
d_call: NA
j_call: TRBJ1-2
cdr3_nt: TGTGCCACCAGCAGAGGGGTTAACGCCCAAGTCGACAGCTACACCTTC
cdr3_aa: CATSRGVNAQVDSYTF

v_call: TRBV3-1/TRBV3-2
clone_size: once
d_call: TRBD1
j_call: TRBJ1-1
cdr3_nt: TGTGCCAGCAGCCAAGATCCGTCCCGGGACAGGGAAACTGAAGCTTTCTTT
cdr3_aa: CASSQDPSRDRETEAFF

v_call: TRBV15
clone_size: NA
d_call: TRBD1
j_call: TRBJ1-2
cdr3_nt: TGTGCCACCAGCAGAGAAACAGGGGCAGTCTATGGCTACACCTTC
cdr3_aa: CATSRETGAVYGYTF

v_call: TRBV5-1
clone_size: NA
d_call: TRBD2
j_call: TRBJ2-1
cdr3_nt: TGCGCCAGCAGCTTGGGAGCGGGAGCCGGCTACAATGAGCAGTTCTTC
cdr3_aa: CASSLGAGAGYNEQFF

v_call: TRBV14
clone_size: NA
d_call: NA
j_call: TRBJ2-3
cdr3_nt: TGTGCCAGCAGCCAAGCAGGGATCGAATGGGCAGATACGCAGTATTTT
cdr3_aa: CASSQAGIEWADTQYF

v_call: TRBV5-1
clone_size: NA
d_call: NA
j_call: TRBJ1-1
cdr3_nt: TGCGCCAGCAGCCCGCTTTGGGGGGGAACTGAAGCTTTCTTT
cdr3_aa: CASSPLWGGTEAFF

v_call: TRBV14
clone_size: NA
d_call: TRBD2
j_call: TRBJ2-2
cdr3_nt: TGTGCCAGCAGCCTTATAGCGGGGATAAACACCGGGGAGCTGTTTTTT
cdr3_aa: CASSLIAGINTGELFF

v_call: TRBV9
clone_size: NA
d_call: NA
j_call: TRBJ1-2
cdr3_nt: TGTGCCAGCAGCACGAGACGGGACTCCTATGGCTACACCTTC
cdr3_aa: CASSTRRDSYGYTF

v_call: TRBV27
clone_size: NA
d_call: NA
j_call: TRBJ1-5
cdr3_nt: TGTGCCAGCAGTTGGGCAGGCAATCAGCCCCAGCATTTT
cdr3_aa: CASSWAGNQPQHF